This T cell receptor beta chain was obtained from a study of blood T cell repertoires in COVID-19. Study-wide context: Samples representing acute and convalescent COVID-19 were sourced from the United States, Italy and Spain. From T cells, B-cell-depleted T cells, or PBMCs came the material, which was cDNA or gDNA.

Original handling: For nucleated cells, counts were estimated from reference gene primer amplification. Clones were sequenced by immunoSEQ multiplex PCR, and TCRdb holds only the in-frame ones, with some missing. V and J calls and clone size follow that table, whereas D and trimming were derived from the DNA. The sample has some 200,000 clones, around nine tenths seen once. This CDR3 comprises 13 residues. The V end lost 7 bases, the J end lost 5 bases, and 15 bases lay between the germline ends. The germline CDR1 and CDR2 sequences are SNHLY and FYNNEI. Sequencing used peripheral blood. This sequence joins TRBV2 and TRBJ2-7; D might be TRBD2 (6 bases). The receptor was derived from a woman aged 70 to 79 with COVID-19, enrolled during active disease. The CDR3 loop is CASMGGRINEQYF. In nucleotides, the CDR3 is TGTGCCAGCATGGGGGGAAGAATCAACGAGCAGTACTTC.